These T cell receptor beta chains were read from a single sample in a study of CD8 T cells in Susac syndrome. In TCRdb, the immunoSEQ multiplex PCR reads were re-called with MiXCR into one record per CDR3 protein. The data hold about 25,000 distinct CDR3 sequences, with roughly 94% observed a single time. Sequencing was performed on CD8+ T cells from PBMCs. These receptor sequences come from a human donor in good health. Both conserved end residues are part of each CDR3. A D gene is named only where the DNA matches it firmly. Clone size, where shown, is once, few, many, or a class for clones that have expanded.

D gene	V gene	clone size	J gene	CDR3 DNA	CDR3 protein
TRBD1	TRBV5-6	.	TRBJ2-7	TGTGCCAGCAGCTCGGGACAGGGAGGAGAGCAGTACTTC	CASSSGQGGEQYF
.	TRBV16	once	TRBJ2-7	TGTGCCAGCAGCCTAGAAGGGAACTACGAGCAGTACTTC	CASSLEGNYEQYF
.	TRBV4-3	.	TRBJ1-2	TGCGCCAGCAGCCAAGAAAAGCAGGGACCTAACTATGGCTACACCTTC	CASSQEKQGPNYGYTF
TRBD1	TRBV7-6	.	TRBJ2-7	TGTGCCAGCAGCTTCGGACAGGGCGACGAGCAGTACTTC	CASSFGQGDEQYF
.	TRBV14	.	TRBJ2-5	TGTGCCAGCAGCCAAGATTGGCGACAGGATTACCAAGAGACCCAGTACTTC	CASSQDWRQDYQETQYF
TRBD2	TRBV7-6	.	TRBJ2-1	TGTGCCAGCAGCTTAGAACTAGCGGGGGGAACCTCCTCCAATGAGCAGTTCTTC	CASSLELAGGTSSNEQFF
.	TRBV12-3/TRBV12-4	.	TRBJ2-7	TGTGCCAGCAGTTTTCTCTGGGGGAACGAGCAGTACTTC	CASSFLWGNEQYF
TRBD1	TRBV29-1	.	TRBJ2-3	TGCAGCGTTGAAGACGGGACAGGGGGCGTCTATGATACGCAGTATTTT	CSVEDGTGGVYDTQYF
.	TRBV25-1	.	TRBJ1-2	TGTGCCAGCAGGGCCGGGAACTATGGCTACACCTTC	CASRAGNYGYTF
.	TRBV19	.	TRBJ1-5	TGTGCCAGTAGTATAGGGACTTTGAGCAATCAGCCCCAGCATTTT	CASSIGTLSNQPQHF
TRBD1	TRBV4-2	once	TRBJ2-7	TGTGCCAGCAGCCAAGGGGAAGAACAGGGGGAAAACTACGAGCAGTACTTC	CASSQGEEQGENYEQYF
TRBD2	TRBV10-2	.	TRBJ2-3	TGCGCCAGCAGTGATAGGGGCGCGACTAGCAACCCTACAGATACGCAGTATTTT	CASSDRGATSNPTDTQYF
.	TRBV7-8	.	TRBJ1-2	TGTGCCAGCAGCCTTCAGACCCTTTATGGCTACACCTTC	CASSLQTLYGYTF
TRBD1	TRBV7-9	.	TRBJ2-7	TGTGCCAGCAGCCTCGGGACAGGACGCGAGCAGTACTTC	CASSLGTGREQYF
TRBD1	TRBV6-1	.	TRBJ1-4	TGTGCCAGCAGTAGACAGGGGCTAGCTGCTAATGAAAAACTGTTTTTT	CASSRQGLAANEKLFF
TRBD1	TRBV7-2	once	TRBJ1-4	TGTGCCAGCAGCTTAGAGACAGGGGTTGCTGAAAAACTGTTTTTT	CASSLETGVAEKLFF
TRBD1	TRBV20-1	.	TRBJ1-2	TGCAGTGCTGCGCAGCGACGGGACAGGTTCAACTATGGCTACACCTTC	CSAAQRRDRFNYGYTF
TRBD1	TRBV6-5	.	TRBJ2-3	TGTGCCAGCAGTCAGGGGGCAGATACGCAGTATTTT	CASSQGADTQYF
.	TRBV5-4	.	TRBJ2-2	TGTGCCAGCAGTAACACCGGGGAGCTGTTTTTT	CASSNTGELFF
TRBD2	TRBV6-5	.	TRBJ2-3	TGTGCCAGCAGTTACCTCGTTCCCAATCTGGTGCGGGGGGGCCCAGATACGCAGTATTTT	CASSYLVPNLVRGGPDTQYF
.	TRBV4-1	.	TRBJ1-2	TGCGCCAGCGGAGACCGGGGGGTAAACTATGGCTACACCTTC	CASGDRGVNYGYTF
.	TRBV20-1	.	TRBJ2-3	TGCAGTGCTAGATCCCTCTCACCAGATACGCAGTATTTT	CSARSLSPDTQYF
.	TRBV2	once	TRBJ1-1	TGTGCCAGCATTAAGGGGAACACTGAAGCTTTCTTT	CASIKGNTEAFF
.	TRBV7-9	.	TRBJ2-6	TGTGCCAGCAGCCCACAGAAGGGTCGCTCTGGGGCCAACGTCCTGACTTTC	CASSPQKGRSGANVLTF
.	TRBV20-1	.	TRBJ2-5	TGCAGTCCCGGTCGAATGGGGGGAGAGACCCAGTACTTC	CSPGRMGGETQYF
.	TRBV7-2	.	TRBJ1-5	TGTGCCAGCAGCTTAGGCAGCTTCTCGCATTATAGCAATCAGCCCCAGCATTTT	CASSLGSFSHYSNQPQHF
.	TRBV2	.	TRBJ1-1	TGTGCCAGCAGTGAAAGAGGGGGGAACACTGAAGCTTTCTTT	CASSERGGNTEAFF
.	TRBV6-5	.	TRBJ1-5	TGTGCCAGCAGACCCCTGGGGGATAGCAATCAGCCCCAGCATTTT	CASRPLGDSNQPQHF
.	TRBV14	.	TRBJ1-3	TGTGCCAGCAGCCAGGGACGGAGCTCTGGAAACACCATATATTTT	CASSQGRSSGNTIYF
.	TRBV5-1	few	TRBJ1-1	TGTGCCAGCAGTTTAAGACCGAACACTGAAGCTTTCTTT	CASSLRPNTEAFF
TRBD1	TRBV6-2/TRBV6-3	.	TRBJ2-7	TGTGCCAGCAGTTACCCGGACAGGGTCGACGAGCAGTACTTC	CASSYPDRVDEQYF
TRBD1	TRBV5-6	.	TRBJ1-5	TGTGCCAGCAGCTACGGGACAGGGGTCAATCAGCCCCAGCATTTT	CASSYGTGVNQPQHF
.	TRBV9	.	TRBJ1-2	TGTGCCAGCAGCGAGCAGGGAATTGACTATGGCTACACCTTC	CASSEQGIDYGYTF
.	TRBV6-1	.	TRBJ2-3	TGTGCCAGCATTGGGGCGGCAGCCGATACGCAGTATTTT	CASIGAAADTQYF
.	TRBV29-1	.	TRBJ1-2	TGCAGCGTTGAGGCGGTTAACTATGGCTACACCTTC	CSVEAVNYGYTF
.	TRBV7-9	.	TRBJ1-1	TGTGCCAGCAGCAGGGCCGGAGCTGAAGCTTTCTTT	CASSRAGAEAFF
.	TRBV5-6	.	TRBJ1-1	TGTGCCAGCAGCTTGGGGGGGGCATCTCGAGCTTTCTTT	CASSLGGASRAFF
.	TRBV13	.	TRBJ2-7	TGTGCCAGCAGCCCCGGTCTCTCCTACGAGCAGTACTTC	CASSPGLSYEQYF
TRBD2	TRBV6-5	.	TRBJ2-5	TGTGCCAGCAGTCTAAGCGGGGGGATGAAGACCCAGTACTTC	CASSLSGGMKTQYF
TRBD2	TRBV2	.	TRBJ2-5	TGTGCCAGCAGGGCCGGGCGGGGGGCCGTTGAGACCCAGTACTTC	CASRAGRGAVETQYF
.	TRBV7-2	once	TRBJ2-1	TGTGCCAGCAGCGTCAGACCAGGAGCAAAGGGCTCCTACAATGAGCAGTTCTTC	CASSVRPGAKGSYNEQFF
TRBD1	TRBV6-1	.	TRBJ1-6	TGTGCCAGCAGTGAGCTCACCGGGACAGGCGGTTCACCCCTCCACTTT	CASSELTGTGGSPLHF
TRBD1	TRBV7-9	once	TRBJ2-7	TGTGCCAGCAGCCCAAAGGGGGCGAAACCCTACGAGCAGTACTTC	CASSPKGAKPYEQYF
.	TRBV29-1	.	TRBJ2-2	TGCAGCGTTGAAGAGGGTCGCGGGGAGCTGTTTTTT	CSVEEGRGELFF
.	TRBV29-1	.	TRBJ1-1	TGCAGCGTGTTCATTGCTGAAGCTTTCTTT	CSVFIAEAFF
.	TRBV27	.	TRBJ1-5	TGTGCCAGCAGTTTAGTGGCCGATAGCAACAATCAGCCCCAGCATTTT	CASSLVADSNNQPQHF
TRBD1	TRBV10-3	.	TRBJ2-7	TGTGCCATCAGTGACCGGGACAGGGGCTACGAGCAGTACTTC	CAISDRDRGYEQYF
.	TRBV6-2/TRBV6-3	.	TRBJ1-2	TGTGCCAGCAGCTTGGACGGTAACTATGGCTACACCTTC	CASSLDGNYGYTF
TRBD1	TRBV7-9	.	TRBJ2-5	TGTGCCAGCAGCCAGGACAGGGGGGGAGAGACCCAGTACTTC	CASSQDRGGETQYF
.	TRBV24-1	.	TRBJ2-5	TGTGCCACCAGTGATCCCACTGGCGGGGGCGAAGAGACCCAGTACTTC	CATSDPTGGGEETQYF
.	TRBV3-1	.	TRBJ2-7	TGTGCCAGCAGCTTTACCGCCCTGGGGCGGGACGAGCAGTACTTC	CASSFTALGRDEQYF
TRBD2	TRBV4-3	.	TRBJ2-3	TGCGCCAGCAGCCAAGATTCTAGCGGGGATCGCACAGATACGCAGTATTTT	CASSQDSSGDRTDTQYF
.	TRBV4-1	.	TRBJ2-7	TGCGCCAGCAGCCAGGATTTCACGGGGAGCTCCTACGAGCAGTACTTC	CASSQDFTGSSYEQYF
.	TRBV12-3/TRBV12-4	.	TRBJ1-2	TGTGCCAGCAGAGGCGGAGGGGAGGTCGGGTATGGCTACACCTTC	CASRGGGEVGYGYTF
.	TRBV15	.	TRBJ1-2	TGTGCCACCAGCAGAGATAGGGGACTCCGAGGCTACACCTTC	CATSRDRGLRGYTF